These 5 T cell receptor beta chains originate from one sample sequenced in a study of blood T cell repertoires in COVID-19. Using immunoSEQ multiplex PCR, the repertoire was profiled, and TCRdb retains in-frame clones only, with some absent. The profile shows about 83,000 clones, 86% of them singletons. The material sequenced was peripheral blood. The origin of the receptors is a woman over 75 in a cohort sampled during active or convalescent COVID-19.

This clone came up a few times. This chain uses TRBV4-1 with TRBJ2-2; 7 bases match TRBD1. V lost 4 bases to trimming and J lost 3 bases; unmatched junction nucleotides: 8. Germline CDR1 and CDR2: MGHRA and YSYEKL. This CDR3 has 16 residues. CDR3 nucleotides: TGCGCCAGCAGCCGTAAGACAGGGATCGACACCGGGGAGCTGTTTTTT. It yields the protein CASSRKTGIDTGELFF.

The chain employs TRBV5-1 and TRBJ2-7; TRBD2 agrees at 11 bases. The ends lost 4 bases at V and 4 bases at J; junction bases unmatched: 10. CDR1 and CDR2 from the germline V gene are SGHRS and YFSETQ. CDR3 length: 16 residues. The CDR3: CASSLGGTSGAYEQYF. In nucleotides, the CDR3 is TGCGCCAGCAGCCTGGGGGGGACTAGCGGAGCTTACGAGCAGTACTTC.

DNA of the CDR3: TGTGCCACCAGCAGAGCGAGTACCGGGGAGCTGTTTTTT. Protein sequence: CATSRASTGELFF. The rearrangement joins TRBV15 to TRBJ2-2; D is uncertain. Germline lookup yields CDR1 LNHNV and CDR2 YYDKDF (reference sequence). The CDR3 covers 13 residues. Trimming shortened V by 1 base and J by 5 bases, and 5 bases separated the two germline ends. The whole variable domain, remainder taken from reference TRBV15 and TRBJ2-2, is DAMVIQNPRYQVTQFGKPVTLSCSQTLNHNVMYWYQQKSSQAPKLLFHYYDKDFNNEADTPDNFQSRRPNTSFCFLDIRSPGLGDTAMYLCATSRASTGELFFGEGSRLTVL.

The CDR3 sequence: CATSESGTSGSNEQFF. CDR3 DNA: TGTGCCACCAGTGAGTCAGGGACTAGCGGGAGCAATGAGCAGTTCTTC. The V call is TRBV24-1, the J call TRBJ2-1; 14 bases fit TRBD2. V trimming: 4 bases; J trimming: 6 bases; junction bases outside the gene matches: 4. Germline CDR1 and CDR2: KGHDR and SFDVKD. This CDR3 contains 16 residues.

This chain joins TRBV6-5 and TRBJ1-5, with 8 bases that match TRBD1. V was clipped by 3 bases and J by 4 bases; unmatched bases: 5. This CDR3 is built from 15 residues. Germline V CDR1 and CDR2: MNHEY, SVGAGI. The CDR3, as DNA: TGTGCCAGCAGTTATGGACAGGGACGAAATCAGCCCCAGCATTTT. It codes for CASSYGQGRNQPQHF.